This passage covers 12 T cell receptor beta chains from one sample sequenced in a study of blood T cell repertoires in COVID-19. Sequencing was performed with immunoSEQ multiplex PCR; in TCRdb, only in-frame clones are kept and a portion is missing. Here the sample spans fewer than 700,000 clones, approximately 88% being singletons. The source material was peripheral blood. The receptors were gathered from a woman aged 50 to 65 with COVID-19, enrolled during active disease.

V usage is TRBV6-5 and J usage is TRBJ1-2; D is uncertain. V was trimmed by 5 bases and J by 7 bases, leaving 8 bases between them. CDR1 is MNHEY, CDR2 SVGAGI, per germline. The CDR3 is 11 amino acids. CDR3 protein: CASSPRGGYTF. The DNA of the CDR3 is TGTGCCAGCAGTCCGCGGGGTGGCTACACCTTC.

The CDR3, as DNA: TGTGCCAGCAGTGAACAGGGGGCGGACACTGAAGCTTTCTTT. The encoded protein is CASSEQGADTEAFF. The chain joins TRBV6-1 to TRBJ1-1; 8 bases agree with TRBD1. CDR3 length: 14 amino acids. V trimming: 2 bases; J trimming: 3 bases; junction bases outside the gene matches: 2. Germline CDR1 and CDR2: MNHNS and SASEGT.

In the case of this clone: This specimen includes other DNA sequences encoding the same CDR3. The chain is built from TRBV19 and TRBJ1-2, with D uncertain. CDR3 length: 13 residues. The germline V and J ends were trimmed by 5 bases and 2 bases, with 9 bases remaining between them. In germline, CDR1 is LNHDA, CDR2 SQIVND (reference sequence). The CDR3 protein is CASSPGVNYGYTF. As DNA, the CDR3 is TGTGCCAGTAGTCCCGGTGTCAACTATGGCTACACCTTC.

The chain links TRBV3-1 (or the pseudogene TRBV3-2) to TRBJ1-2; D is undetermined. Between the trimmed V and J ends, which lost 0 bases and 5 bases, there was a span of 10 bases. Germline V gene data show CDR1 as LGHDT and CDR2 as YNNKEL (reference sequence). This CDR3 comprises 14 residues. The CDR3 region has the DNA TGTGCCAGCAGCCAAGACAGATCTAGTTATGGCTACACCTTC. Its protein is CASSQDRSSYGYTF.

V usage is TRBV10-2 and J usage is TRBJ2-7; no reliable D call. CDR1 is WSHSY, CDR2 SAAADI, per germline. This CDR3 is built from 14 residues. Trimming took 6 bases from V and 0 from J, leaving 12 bases between them. The CDR3, as DNA: TGCGCCAGCAGGGTCCCAGGAAGCTCCTACGAGCAGTACTTC. This translates into CASRVPGSSYEQYF.

The count of this clone is one. The genes are TRBV15 and TRBJ1-4, with 7 positions matching TRBD1. Germline values: CDR1 LNHNV, CDR2 YYDKDF (reference sequence). The V gene end was trimmed by 5 bases and the J gene end by 7 bases; junction bases not matched to a gene: 7. CDR3 length equals 14 residues. The CDR3 sequence: CATSQGGGVEKLFF. In DNA, the CDR3 is TGTGCCACCAGCCAGGGGGGTGGGGTTGAAAAACTGTTTTTT.

This clone was detected only a few times. V usage is TRBV27 and J usage is TRBJ1-6; 9 bases are shared with TRBD1. V shed 3 bases and J 10 bases; nucleotides not matched to a gene: 7. The CDR3 extends over 15 amino acids. In germline, CDR1 is MNHEY, CDR2 SMNVEV (reference sequence). CDR3 bases: TGTGCCAGCAGTTTCAGCGGGACAGGGATGTCACCCCTCCACTTT. It translates to CASSFSGTGMSPLHF.

The V and J genes are TRBV5-5 and TRBJ2-2; tentative D call: TRBD1 (5 bases). V was pared by 4 bases and J by 4 bases, with 14 bases between. The germline gives CDR1 SGHKS, CDR2 YYEKEE (reference sequence). The CDR3 consists of 15 residues. Here the CDR3 reads CASSTRALSTGELFF. The CDR3, as DNA: TGTGCCAGCAGCACCAGGGCCCTGAGCACCGGGGAGCTGTTTTTT.

The chain joins TRBV9 to TRBJ1-3; D call uncertain. From germline, CDR1 is SGDLS and CDR2 YYNGEE. This CDR3 region has 16 residues. Between the trimmed V and J ends, which lost 3 bases and 0 bases, there was a span of 13 bases. The CDR3 sequence: CASSGGLRNSGNTIYF. CDR3 DNA sequence: TGTGCCAGCAGCGGTGGACTGCGGAACTCTGGAAACACCATATATTTT.

The chain couples TRBV18 to TRBJ1-1, with 8 bases matching TRBD1. Germline V CDR1 and CDR2: KGHSH, LQKENI. J lost 2 bases, V lost 3 bases, and 8 bases had no gene match. This CDR3 region has 16 residues. This chain's CDR3 is CASSPTGATSNTEAFF. As DNA, the CDR3 is TGTGCCAGCTCACCGACAGGGGCCACCAGCAACACTGAAGCTTTCTTT. The full variable domain, in which reference TRBV18 and TRBJ1-1 provide the parts outside the CDR3, is NAGVMQNPRHLVRRRGQEARLRCSPMKGHSHVYWYRQLPEEGLKFMVYLQKENIIDESGMPKERFSAEFPKEGPSILRIQQVVRGDSAAYFCASSPTGATSNTEAFFGQGTRLTVV.

The rearrangement links TRBV25-1 to TRBJ1-1; tentatively, D is TRBD1 (5 bases). V shed 7 bases and J shed 2 bases, with 14 bases lying between them. The length of the CDR3 is 14 residues. Germline V gives CDR1 MGHDK, CDR2 SYGVNS. In nucleotides, the CDR3 is TGTGCCAGCACAGCCTGGGGCAGCAACACTGAAGCTTTCTTT. Its protein product is CASTAWGSNTEAFF.

The genes are TRBV7-2 and TRBJ2-3, with 11 bases lining up with TRBD2. Trimming removed 1 base from V and 6 bases from J; junction bases left unmatched: 6. This CDR3 has 16 amino acids. Per the germline V gene, CDR1 is SGHTA and CDR2 is FQGNSA. CDR3 in amino acids: CASSLELAGGRDTQYF. The CDR3 DNA sequence: TGTGCCAGCAGCTTAGAGCTAGCGGGGGGCCGCGATACGCAGTATTTT.